Each of the 27 T cell receptor beta chains below was sequenced from the same sample in a study of blood T cell repertoires in COVID-19. The repertoire was sequenced with immunoSEQ multiplex PCR; TCRdb's copy has only in-frame clones and lacks some. Of 250,000 or so clones detected, roughly 87% appear once; the ten largest clones hold 2% to 3%. Specimen: PBMCs or T cells enriched from blood (not recorded which). The receptors derive from a woman aged 25 to 39 with acute COVID-19.

The rearrangement links TRBV15 to TRBJ1-4; no clear D. The V gene lost 1 base and the J gene lost 6 bases, with 9 bases spanning the gap. The germline CDR1 and CDR2 sequences are LNHNV and YYDKDF (reference sequence). CDR3 length: 14 amino acids. CDR3 DNA: TGTGCCACCAGCAGAGTTTCCCGGGATGAAAAACTGTTTTTT. Protein sequence: CATSRVSRDEKLFF.

The rearrangement joins TRBV11-2 to TRBJ1-3, with no clear D. The germline V and J ends were trimmed by 7 bases and 4 bases, with 11 bases remaining between them. Germline assignment: CDR1 SGHAT and CDR2 FQNNGV. The CDR3 has 13 amino acids. In nucleotides, the CDR3 is TGTGCCAGCAAGATCGCGGCGGGAAACACCATATATTTT. This gives the protein CASKIAAGNTIYF.

This chain connects TRBV7-2 to TRBJ1-5; D perhaps matches TRBD1 (5 bases). V lost 3 bases to trimming and J lost 0 bases, with 9 bases between them. CDR3 length: 15 amino acids. Per germline, CDR1 SGHTA and CDR2 FQGNSA. CDR3 region: CASSFEQDSNQPQHF. CDR3 nucleotides: TGTGCCAGCAGCTTCGAACAGGATAGCAATCAGCCCCAGCATTTT.

The chain joins TRBV5-1 to TRBJ1-4; D is uncertain. The CDR3 has 14 residues. CDR1 SGHRS and CDR2 YFSETQ come from the germline V gene. With 5 bases removed from V and 4 bases from J, the gap between germline ends came to 12 bases. CDR3 protein: CASRRTLGNEKLFF. The CDR3 DNA reads TGCGCCAGCAGAAGGACTTTGGGTAATGAAAAACTGTTTTTT.

V usage is TRBV9 and J usage is TRBJ2-7; weak D call: TRBD2 (6 bases). The CDR3 consists of 15 residues. Germline lookup yields CDR1 SGDLS and CDR2 YYNGEE. V lost 0 bases, J lost 3 bases, and 13 bases lay in between. The CDR3 sequence: CASSVGGGAGYEQYF. The CDR3 DNA is TGTGCCAGCAGCGTAGGAGGCGGGGCGGGCTACGAGCAGTACTTC. The full variable domain, completed using reference TRBV9 and TRBJ2-7, is DSGVTQTPKHLITATGQRVTLRCSPRSGDLSVYWYQQSLDQGLQFLIQYYNGEERAKGNILERFSAQQFPDLHSELNLSSLELGDSALYFCASSVGGGAGYEQYFGPGTRLTVT.

V is TRBV29-1 and J is TRBJ1-5; 7 bases map to TRBD1. CDR1 and CDR2 from the germline V gene are SQVTM and ANQGSEA. The CDR3 is 13 residues long. Trimming removed 6 bases from V and 4 bases from J; junction bases left unmatched: 6. The CDR3: CSVAGTANQPQHF. The CDR3 region has the DNA TGCAGCGTCGCCGGGACAGCAAATCAGCCCCAGCATTTT.

The chain uses TRBV29-1 and TRBJ1-2, with D perhaps matching TRBD1 (6 bases). Germline CDR1 SQVTM, CDR2 ANQGSEA. The CDR3 is made up of 12 amino acids. Trimming removed 4 bases from V and 6 bases from J, with 12 bases in between. This chain's CDR3 is CSVVQGTDGYTF. The CDR3 nucleotides read TGCAGCGTTGTGCAGGGGACGGATGGCTACACCTTC.

The genes are TRBV2 and TRBJ1-1; no clear D gene. The CDR3 length is 14 residues. Germline V gene sequence: CDR1 SNHLY, CDR2 FYNNEI. V was pared by 2 bases and J by 6 bases, with 13 bases between. The CDR3 here is CASSESRSQAEAFF. The CDR3 DNA reads TGTGCCAGCAGTGAATCTCGGTCCCAGGCTGAAGCTTTCTTT.

This chain uses TRBV11-2 with TRBJ1-6; D unresolved. The length of the CDR3 is 14 residues. The V gene lost 3 bases and the J gene lost 9 bases, with 12 bases spanning the gap. The germline V gene has CDR1 SGHAT and CDR2 FQNNGV. The CDR3 loop is CASSFGQEGSPLHF. CDR3 DNA sequence: TGTGCCAGCAGCTTCGGTCAGGAAGGTTCACCCCTCCACTTT. Full variable domain (rest looked up from reference TRBV11-2 and TRBJ1-6): EAGVAQSPRYKIIEKRQSVAFWCNPISGHATLYWYQQILGQGPKLLIQFQNNGVVDDSQLPKDRFSAERLKGVDSTLKIQPAKLEDSAVYLCASSFGQEGSPLHFGNGTRLTVT.

The chain links TRBV18 to TRBJ1-6, with 7 nucleotides matching TRBD1. Germline V gives CDR1 KGHSH, CDR2 LQKENI. Trimming took 1 base from V and 6 from J; bases not matched to a gene: 12. The CDR3 is 18 amino acids. The CDR3 sequence is CASSPRYEDRLINSPLHF. In DNA, the CDR3 is TGTGCCAGCTCACCACGATATGAGGACAGGCTGATTAATTCACCCCTCCACTTT.

This chain connects TRBV28 to TRBJ2-3; D uncertain. Germline V CDR1 and CDR2: MDHEN, SYDVKM. V was shortened by 7 bases and J by 5 bases, with 13 bases between the two germline ends. CDR3 length equals 13 residues. Here the CDR3 DNA reads TGTGCCAGCACGGGTCCAGCAGAAGATACGCAGTATTTT. Protein: CASTGPAEDTQYF.

V usage is TRBV7-9 and J usage is TRBJ1-1; D may be TRBD1 (5 bases). Trimming shortened V by 0 bases and J by 1 base, and 9 bases separated the two germline ends. This CDR3 contains 15 residues. The germline gives CDR1 SEHNR, CDR2 FQNEAQ (reference sequence). The DNA for the CDR3 is TGTGCCAGCAGCTTAGCAGGGAGGGGGAACACTGAAGCTTTCTTT. Translation gives CASSLAGRGNTEAFF.

This chain joins TRBV18 and TRBJ2-4; 9 nucleotides agree with TRBD2. The CDR3 loop spans 18 amino acids. The germline V gene encodes CDR1 KGHSH and CDR2 LQKENI. Losses at the gene ends were 1 base for V and 6 bases for J; bases not matched to a gene: 13. Written as DNA, the CDR3 is TGTGCCAGCTCACCACGTGTGGCCCCTAGCGGGGATCTAAACATTCAGTACTTC. It specifies CASSPRVAPSGDLNIQYF.

V gene TRBV10-3 combines with J gene TRBJ2-5, with 7 bases aligning to TRBD1. Trimming removed 5 bases from V and 3 bases from J; junction bases left unmatched: 6. Germline CDR1 ENHRY, CDR2 SYGVKD. This CDR3 is 14 amino acids long. The DNA of the CDR3 is TGTGCCATCAGTCGGTCGGGGACAGAAGAGACCCAGTACTTC. Its protein product is CAISRSGTEETQYF.

This chain joins TRBV5-1 and TRBJ1-2; D is perhaps TRBD1 (5 bases). The germline V and J ends were trimmed by 8 bases and 10 bases, with 27 bases remaining between them. This CDR3 region has 15 residues. CDR1 is SGHRS and CDR2 is YFSETQ in the germline V gene. In DNA form, the CDR3 reads TGCGCCAGTAGGTTGGGGACCCCCGGGCAGGGTGACTACACCTTC. As protein: CASRLGTPGQGDYTF. The variable domain in full, with the rest retrieved from reference TRBV5-1 and TRBJ1-2, is KAGVTQTPRYLIKTRGQQVTLSCSPISGHRSVSWYQQTPGQGLQFLFEYFSETQRNKGNFPGRFSGRQFSNSRSEMNVSTLELGDSALYLCASRLGTPGQGDYTFGSGTRLTVV.

J is TRBJ2-5 and V is TRBV3-1 (or the pseudogene TRBV3-2), with D possibly TRBD2 on 6 matching bases. Germline CDR1 reads LGHDT; CDR2 reads YNNKEL (reference sequence). V shed 1 base and J shed 1 base, with 13 bases lying between them. There are 16 residues in the CDR3. The CDR3 nucleotides read TGTGCCAGCAGCCAAGCGGCCTGGACTATCCAAGAGACCCAGTACTTC. Its protein is CASSQAAWTIQETQYF.

The chain carries TRBV19 and TRBJ1-1, with 11 bases identical to TRBD1. This CDR3 contains 14 residues. Germline values: CDR1 LNHDA, CDR2 SQIVND (reference sequence). V lost 9 bases to trimming and J lost 1 base; unmatched junction nucleotides: 4. Here the CDR3 DNA reads TGTGCCAGCAGGGGGACAGGGGGGAACACTGAAGCTTTCTTT. It specifies CASRGTGGNTEAFF.

The chain links TRBV19 to TRBJ1-3, with D possibly matching TRBD1 (6 bases). Trimming took off 3 bases at V and 4 bases at J, with 13 bases between the two ends. The V gene's germline CDR1 is LNHDA and CDR2 SQIVND (reference sequence). This CDR3 is 15 amino acids long. The CDR3 nucleotides read TGTGCCAGTAGTATTACCAGGGGTAGCGGAAACACCATATATTTT. Translation gives CASSITRGSGNTIYF.

The CDR3 region is CASSFQIGQGTNSYEQYF. CDR3 bases: TGCGCCAGCAGCTTCCAGATTGGACAGGGGACAAACTCCTACGAGCAGTACTTC. The rearrangement joins TRBV5-1 to TRBJ2-7; 9 nucleotides align to TRBD1. The trim removed 2 bases at V and 0 bases at J, leaving 12 bases unmatched. Germline-derived CDR1 and CDR2 are SGHRS and YFSETQ. This CDR3 has 18 amino acids.

CDR3 DNA sequence: TGTGCCAGCAGGGGAGACGGGATCAAACATTTT. This translates into CASRGDGIKHF. The chain recombines TRBV2 with TRBJ1-5; no definite D call. CDR3 size: 11 residues. Trimming left V 6 bases short and J 16 bases short, with 16 bases between. The germline CDR1 and CDR2 sequences are SNHLY and FYNNEI.

The rearrangement links TRBV7-2 to TRBJ1-2; 7 positions agree with TRBD1. Germline V CDR1 and CDR2: SGHTA, FQGNSA. Trimming at V came to 2 bases and at J to 8 bases, leaving 8 bases not matched to a gene. There are 14 residues in the CDR3. In DNA, the CDR3 is TGTGCCAGCAGCTTAAGACGGGACAGTTTGGGCTACACCTTC. The encoded protein is CASSLRRDSLGYTF.

The chain has TRBV21-1 and TRBJ1-1; the table names TRBD1, a call not compared with the DNA. TRBV21-1 is labeled a pseudogene. CDR3 length: 16 residues. CDR3 DNA sequence: TGTGCCAGCAGCATCCGTAGGGGGCGAGGGAACACTGAAGCTTTCTTT. This gives the protein CASSIRRGRGNTEAFF.

As regards this clone: Other DNA sequences in this specimen translate into the identical CDR3. This sequence joins TRBV6-6 and TRBJ1-4, with 7 bases lining up with TRBD1. CDR1 and CDR2 from the germline V gene are MNHNY and SVGAGI (reference sequence). The length of the CDR3 is 15 residues. V lost 0 bases and J lost 2; bases outside the gene matches: 0. CDR3 protein: CASSYSRGTNEKLFF. CDR3 coding DNA: TGTGCCAGCAGTTACTCCAGGGGGACTAATGAAAAACTGTTTTTT.

This clone has more than one count but fewer than ten. The chain is built from TRBV6-2 or TRBV6-3 and TRBJ2-7; 11 positions agree with TRBD2. Germline CDR1 and CDR2: MNHEY and SVGEGT. This CDR3 has 14 residues. V lost 5 bases, J lost 0 bases, and 0 bases stayed unmatched. The CDR3 reads CASSLAGGSYEQYF. The CDR3, as DNA: TGTGCCAGCAGTCTAGCGGGGGGCTCCTACGAGCAGTACTTC.

This sequence joins TRBV6-5 and TRBJ1-1; 8 bases fit TRBD1. With 9 bases clipped from V and 6 bases from J, the junction kept 9 bases outside the gene matches. The CDR3 consists of 13 residues. From germline, CDR1 is MNHEY and CDR2 SVGAGI. CDR3 nucleotides: TGTGCCAGTAAGACAGGGGAACTCGCTGAAGCTTTCTTT. Its protein is CASKTGELAEAFF.

The chain recombines TRBV19 with TRBJ2-1, with 9 nucleotides matching TRBD2. Germline V gene sequence: CDR1 LNHDA, CDR2 SQIVND (reference sequence). The CDR3 contains 14 residues. Trimming took 3 bases from V and 8 from J; bases not matched to a gene: 5. CDR3 in DNA: TGTGCCAGTAGTATTAAGGGACTAGCTGATGAGCAGTTCTTC. Translated, it gives CASSIKGLADEQFF.

The genes are TRBV30 and TRBJ2-7; 7 positions agree with TRBD1. The ends lost 1 base at V and 3 bases at J; junction bases unmatched: 0. Germline CDR1 GTSNPN, CDR2 SVGIG (reference sequence). This CDR3 has 12 residues. The DNA of the CDR3 is TGTGCCTGGAGTGGGGACAGCTACGAGCAGTACTTC. This gives the protein CAWSGDSYEQYF.